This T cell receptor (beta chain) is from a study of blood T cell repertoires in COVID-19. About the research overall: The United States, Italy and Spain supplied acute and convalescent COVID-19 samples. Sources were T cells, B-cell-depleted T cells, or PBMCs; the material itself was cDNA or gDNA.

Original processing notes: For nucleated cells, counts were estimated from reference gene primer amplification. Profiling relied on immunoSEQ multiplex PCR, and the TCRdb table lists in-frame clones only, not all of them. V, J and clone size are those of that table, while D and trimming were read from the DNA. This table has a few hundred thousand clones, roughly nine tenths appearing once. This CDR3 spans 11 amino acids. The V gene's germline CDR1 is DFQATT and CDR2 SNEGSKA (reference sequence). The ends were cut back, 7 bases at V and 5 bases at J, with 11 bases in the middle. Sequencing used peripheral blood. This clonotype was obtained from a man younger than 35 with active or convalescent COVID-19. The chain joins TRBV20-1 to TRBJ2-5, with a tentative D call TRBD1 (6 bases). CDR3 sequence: CSEGDRETQYF. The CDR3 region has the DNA TGCAGTGAGGGGGATCGCGAGACCCAGTACTTC.